This T cell receptor beta chain was obtained from a study of blood T cell repertoires in COVID-19. As for the study in general: Acute and convalescent COVID-19 specimens originated in the United States, Italy and Spain. Sample material is recorded as cDNA or gDNA derived from T cells, B-cell-depleted T cells, or PBMCs.

Authors' processing steps: Estimation of nucleated cell counts was performed using reference gene primer amplification. Data came from immunoSEQ multiplex PCR; TCRdb stores just in-frame clones and leaves some out. V, J and clone size reflect that table, while D and trimming were determined from the DNA. Of fewer than 85,000 clones listed, 85% to 90% are singletons. The V gene's germline CDR1 is MNHEY and CDR2 SVGEGT. Trimming at V came to 6 bases and at J to 8 bases, leaving 14 bases not matched to a gene. This CDR3 has 17 amino acids. This receptor was taken from a man older than 75 with acute or convalescent COVID-19. Specimen: peripheral blood. The V gene is TRBV6-2 or TRBV6-3, the J gene TRBJ2-6; 9 bases match TRBD1. The CDR3, as DNA: TGTGCCAGCAGCGCTACCGGGACAGGGAGCGGGACCAACGTCCTGACTTTC. Its translation is CASSATGTGSGTNVLTF.